One and the same sample provided the 15 T cell receptor beta chains below, sequenced in a study of blood T cell repertoires in COVID-19. The protocol was immunoSEQ multiplex PCR, while the TCRdb copy is restricted to in-frame clones and leaves out a portion. Found here are around 82,000 clones, 65% to 90% of them singletons; the top ten hold roughly 8.9%. The sequencing sample was made of peripheral blood. Receptors originate from a middle-aged man with COVID-19, enrolled during active disease.

This sequence joins TRBV6-5 and TRBJ1-1; D possibly corresponds to TRBD1 (5 bases). The CDR3 is made up of 14 amino acids. Germline V lookup: CDR1 MNHEY, CDR2 SVGAGI. Trimming cost V 6 bases and J 5 bases, with 16 bases left between them. This CDR3 reads CASRGRGSSTEAFF. For the CDR3, the DNA is TGTGCCAGCAGAGGGAGGGGTTCTTCTACTGAAGCTTTCTTT.

J is TRBJ2-3 and V is TRBV6-5, with D hard to call. The germline V gene has CDR1 MNHEY and CDR2 SVGAGI. V was shortened by 2 bases and J by 0 bases, with 12 bases between the two germline ends. The CDR3 is 16 amino acids. The chain's CDR3 is CASSYGPTLSTDTQYF. The CDR3 bases are TGTGCCAGCAGTTACGGTCCGACACTCAGCACAGATACGCAGTATTTT.

The chain employs TRBV6-1 and TRBJ2-3, with D possibly matching TRBD1 (5 bases). The CDR3 extends over 14 amino acids. V lost 2 bases, J lost 3 bases, and 9 bases lay in between. Looked up from germline, CDR1 is MNHNS and CDR2 is SASEGT. Written as DNA, the CDR3 is TGTGCCAGCAGTGAAAGGGCAGGGACAGATACGCAGTATTTT. It translates to CASSERAGTDTQYF.

This rearrangement joins TRBV11-3 to TRBJ2-1; TRBD1 is a possible D gene (6 bases). With 3 bases removed from V and 3 bases from J, the gap between germline ends came to 9 bases. The CDR3 runs 14 residues. Germline V lookup: CDR1 SGHNT, CDR2 YENEEA. The CDR3 reads CASSLGHLYNEQFF. The CDR3 DNA is TGTGCCAGCAGCTTGGGACACCTCTACAATGAGCAGTTCTTC.

J is TRBJ2-5 and V is TRBV9, with 15 bases aligning to TRBD2. Germline CDR1 is SGDLS and CDR2 is YYNGEE. The CDR3 has 23 amino acids. V trimming: 0 bases; J trimming: 4 bases; junction bases outside the gene matches: 22. The CDR3 nucleotides are TGTGCCAGCAGCGTAGACATCCACCAGCCCGGACTAGCGGGAGGGAAGGGGTCAGAGACCCAGTACTTC. It encodes CASSVDIHQPGLAGGKGSETQYF.

CDR3 nucleotide sequence: TGTGCCAGCAGCTTTCTAGCGGGAGGCCGCGGCACAGATACGCAGTATTTT. Amino acids: CASSFLAGGRGTDTQYF. The V and J genes are TRBV5-8 and TRBJ2-3, with 11 nucleotides matching TRBD2. Germline lookup yields CDR1 SGHTS and CDR2 YDEGEE. V was pared by 2 bases and J by 1 base, with 6 bases of the junction left unmatched. The length of the CDR3 is 17 residues.

This chain links TRBV6-1 with TRBJ2-3; TRBD2 agrees at 9 bases. The CDR3 spans 16 residues. Germline V gene lookup returns CDR1 MNHNS and CDR2 SASEGT. J was trimmed by 1 base and V by 0 bases; bases with no gene match: 2. The CDR3 bases are TGTGCCAGCAGTGAAGCGCGACTAGCGGGCACAGATACGCAGTATTTT. Residues: CASSEARLAGTDTQYF.

This chain joins TRBV18 and TRBJ2-5; possible D gene TRBD2, 6 bases. V lost 2 bases and J lost 2, with 12 bases in between. Per germline, CDR1 KGHSH and CDR2 LQKENI. The CDR3 is made up of 15 amino acids. The CDR3 DNA is TGTGCCAGCTCACCAAGGGCGGGGACGCAAGAGACCCAGTACTTC. It encodes CASSPRAGTQETQYF.

The chain links TRBV18 to TRBJ2-1; a weak D match, TRBD1 (6 bases). Germline CDR1 and CDR2: KGHSH and LQKENI. CDR3 length: 15 residues. Trimming shortened V by 1 base and J by 1 base, and 8 bases separated the two germline ends. The CDR3: CASSPQQGSYNEQFF. The CDR3, as DNA: TGTGCCAGCTCACCACAACAGGGATCCTACAATGAGCAGTTCTTC.

This rearrangement joins TRBV19 to TRBJ1-2; D remains ambiguous. The germline V gene encodes CDR1 LNHDA and CDR2 SQIVND (reference sequence). V was shortened by 5 bases and J by 4 bases, with 8 bases between the two germline ends. The CDR3 sequence is 12 residues long. CDR3 sequence reads: CASSPRTYGYTF. CDR3 coding DNA: TGTGCCAGTAGTCCGCGCACCTATGGCTACACCTTC.

CDR3: CASGTNSYNEQFF. The DNA of the CDR3 is TGTGCCAGTGGGACTAACTCCTACAATGAGCAGTTCTTC. The V and J genes are TRBV5-4 and TRBJ2-1, with 7 nucleotides matching TRBD2. Trimming cost V 8 bases and J 0 bases; bases outside gene matches: 2. The CDR3 contains 13 residues. The germline V gene encodes CDR1 SGHNT and CDR2 YYREEE (reference sequence).

This clone was counted a single time. The chain couples TRBV6-5 to TRBJ2-1; TRBD2 might be the D (5 bases). Germline V lookup: CDR1 MNHEY, CDR2 SVGAGI. V dropped 2 bases and J dropped 0 bases, with 11 bases sitting between them. The CDR3 loop spans 16 amino acids. CDR3 loop: CASSYEGPSSYNEQFF. The CDR3 DNA is TGTGCCAGCAGTTACGAGGGCCCGAGCTCCTACAATGAGCAGTTCTTC.

This clone turned up a few times. This chain connects TRBV6-1 to TRBJ1-5, with a possible D match to TRBD1 (6 bases). Germline V gene sequence: CDR1 MNHNS, CDR2 SASEGT. V was clipped by 0 bases and J by 6 bases, with 15 bases between them. This CDR3 has 16 residues. This CDR3 is CASSEAVSGGGQPQHF. The CDR3 nucleotides are TGTGCCAGCAGTGAAGCGGTGAGCGGGGGCGGTCAGCCCCAGCATTTT.

The gene calls are TRBV27 and TRBJ2-7, with D unresolved. The CDR3 contains 15 residues. Germline CDR1 is MNHEY and CDR2 is SMNVEV (reference sequence). V was cut by 0 bases and J by 6 bases, with 15 bases left in between. The CDR3 here is CASSLSISSFGEQYF. Here the CDR3 DNA reads TGTGCCAGCAGTTTATCGATAAGCTCCTTCGGCGAGCAGTACTTC.

V usage is TRBV9 and J usage is TRBJ2-2, with D possibly matching TRBD1 (5 bases). V lost 0 bases, J lost 6 bases, and 12 bases lay in between. The CDR3 extends over 15 amino acids. CDR1 and CDR2 from the germline V gene are SGDLS and YYNGEE. CDR3 residues: CASSVGQGIAGELFF. CDR3 coding DNA: TGTGCCAGCAGCGTAGGTCAGGGAATCGCCGGGGAGCTGTTTTTT.